This entry is about one TCR beta chain. The antigen it binds to is not known. No base-level quality is on record; no much larger clone is a single base apart. Taken with the paper, the label for time point translates to: about 28 days (+/-7) after the second vaccine dose. AZD1222 recipients whose second dose came at about 4 weeks and those whose second dose came at about 12 weeks were combined into one group, since spike-specific TCR depth and breadth did not differ between the two schedules. Samples from vaccinated people were obtained from the UK trials COV001 and COV002, which included a single-blind randomized controlled phase 2/3 trial of AZD1222 (ChAdOx1 nCoV-19) in healthy adults. For TCRbeta chain sequencing, PBMC samples from trial participants were taken at day 0 and at day 28 after the second dose. The CDR3 regions of human TCRbeta chains were analyzed by immunosequencing. The source study handled its data this way. TCRs in the repertoires were compared against a reference library of SARS-CoV-2-specific TCRs that had been generated with the MIRA antigen-specificity platform. Breadth was defined as the fraction of unique TCRs that were SARS-CoV-2-associated, and depth was defined as the fraction of total T cells that were SARS-CoV-2-associated. Using the MIRA data, each spike-specific TCR was assigned both to the spike region to which the TCR was reactive and to a CD4 or CD8 class. Log10-transformed breadth and depth values were compared by one-way ANOVA with Sidak's multiple comparisons tests. Here the immuneACCESS table is served through TCRdb, limited to in-frame sequences with V and J called. Missing clones are a known gap in these copies; in checked studies unresolved V genes cover under half, and the rest lacks a known reason. V and J calls and clone size are those listed in that table; D and trimming were worked out from the DNA. Present in this sample are 85,000 to 120,000 clones, less than 95% of which were seen just once. The top ten hold under 8.5% of the sample.

The data belong to a study of T cell responses to AZD1222 COVID-19 vaccine (dated by TCRdb to 2020 to 2022). In the study overall: TCR sequencing was performed for 230 to 250 trial participants, of whom about 200 were given two doses of AZD1222 and approximately 26 were given two doses of MenACWY control vaccine. Trial participants were enrolled by age into subgroups of 18-55, 56-69 and 70-plus years, and roughly 150, 30 and 60 TCR-sequenced participants, respectively, were included in these subgroups. What the study reported, not specific to this receptor: The whole spike protein was spanned by vaccine-associated CD4 TCRs, and dominant responses were seen in regions 160-218 and 743-854. Because no samples from the day 14 peak response were available, repertoires could be characterized only after the peak T cell response. Nearly half of unique spike-specific TCRs reportedly recognized epitopes outside regions mutated in the B.1.351 and B.1.1.7 variants. A significant rise in spike-specific TCR breadth and depth was observed after two AZD1222 doses relative to day 0 and relative to MenACWY recipients. Conclusions about previously exposed vaccinees are limited because only a handful of AZD1222 recipients were SARS-CoV-2 seropositive at baseline. In the small 56-69-year group, the increase in depth fell short of significance, most likely because of low power. Most participants were white British and females outnumbered males, and the authors suggested that clonal diversity may have been underestimated.

The germline V gene (reference sequence) specifies MNHNY as CDR1 and SVGAGI as CDR2. At the junction V is shortened by 8 bases and J by 8 bases, with 18 bases in between. From the cysteine through the phenylalanine, the CDR3 covers 13 amino acids. Only the CDR3 portion is preserved as DNA: 39 bases, with reading frame beginning at the first base. Sample: peripheral blood, taken 28 days after the second AZD1222 dose. The chain is encoded by TRBV6-6 joined to TRBJ1-2, with no reliable assignment of the D segment. The clonotype originates from an adult who received the AZD1222 COVID-19 vaccine. The CDR3 protein sequence reads: CASSSVSTRGYTF. DNA sequence: TGTGCCAGCTCCTCGGTCAGTACACGGGGCTACACCTTC.